The 30 T cell receptor beta chains listed next were all sequenced from one sample in a study of shared clonotypes between healthy human individuals. Some clones are missing from TCRdb's copy, which holds only in-frame ones; the method was immunoSEQ multiplex PCR. Counted here are 2.5 million or so clones, roughly 92% occurring once; the ten biggest clones make up around 0.14%. Sequenced: naive CD4+ T cells sorted from blood. As for subset: CD45RA+ positively selected. These receptors all come from a man between 18 and 29 years old in good health.

The gene calls are TRBV4-1 and TRBJ2-7, with D tentatively TRBD1 (7 bases). Trimming shortened V by 9 bases and J by 5 bases, and 20 bases separated the two germline ends. CDR3 length equals 14 residues. The V gene's germline CDR1 is MGHRA and CDR2 YSYEKL. The CDR3 DNA follows: TGCGCCAGGGTTGTCAGGGGGGAATGGGACGAGCAGTACTTC. It yields the protein CARVVRGEWDEQYF.

The rearrangement uses TRBV2 and TRBJ1-6; D is possibly TRBD1 (5 bases). The V gene's germline CDR1 is SNHLY and CDR2 FYNNEI. Trimming cost V 3 bases and J 6 bases, with 12 bases left between them. The length of the CDR3 is 15 residues. CDR3 residues: CASSDQGYFNSPLHF. CDR3 coding DNA: TGTGCCAGCAGTGATCAGGGTTACTTTAATTCACCCCTCCACTTT. Looking up the rest from reference TRBV2 and TRBJ1-6 gives the full variable domain: EPEVTQTPSHQVTQMGQEVILRCVPISNHLYFYWYRQILGQKVEFLVSFYNNEISEKSEIFDDQFSVERPDGSNFTLKIRSTKLEDSAMYFCASSDQGYFNSPLHFGNGTRLTVT.

Notes on this clone: Other DNA sequences from this sample encode an identical CDR3 as well. The chain employs TRBV30 and TRBJ1-3, with D hard to call. Germline V gene sequence: CDR1 GTSNPN, CDR2 SVGIG (reference sequence). CDR3 size: 13 residues. V lost 4 bases and J lost 1, with 8 bases in between. The CDR3 DNA reads as TGTGCCTGGACCCAAGGGTCTGGAAACACCATATATTTT. The encoded protein is CAWTQGSGNTIYF.

The chain links TRBV28 to TRBJ2-7; 7 bases line up with TRBD2. Germline-derived CDR1 and CDR2 are MDHEN and SYDVKM. The CDR3 length is 13 residues. With 8 bases clipped from V and 2 bases from J, the junction kept 6 bases outside the gene matches. The CDR3 coding sequence is TGTGCCAGCGAATCCGGGAGGACCTACGAGCAGTACTTC. Protein sequence: CASESGRTYEQYF.

The chain is built from TRBV30 and TRBJ1-1; D ambiguous. Germline V lookup: CDR1 GTSNPN, CDR2 SVGIG (reference sequence). The germline V and J ends were trimmed by 1 base and 4 bases, with 7 bases remaining between them. This CDR3 contains 12 residues. The CDR3 DNA reads TGTGCCTGGAGTGGGGTAGGCACTGAAGCTTTCTTT. Its translation: CAWSGVGTEAFF.

As DNA, the CDR3 is TGCGCCAGCAGCTTAAGCGGGCCAGAGACCCAGTACTTC. It encodes CASSLSGPETQYF. The J gene is TRBJ2-5, the V gene TRBV4-1; D may be TRBD2 (6 bases). V was clipped by 5 bases and J by 4 bases, with 11 bases between them. The germline V gene has CDR1 MGHRA and CDR2 YSYEKL. The CDR3 spans 13 residues.

The rearrangement uses TRBV13 and TRBJ2-6; no reliable D call. Germline V lookup: CDR1 PRHDT, CDR2 FYEKMQ (reference sequence). Trimming stripped 2 bases from V and 1 base from J, with 18 bases between. The CDR3 length is 19 residues. CDR3 region: CASSLLRIAPSSGANVLTF. The CDR3 DNA reads TGTGCCAGCAGCTTACTCCGGATCGCCCCTTCGTCTGGGGCCAACGTCCTGACTTTC. Variable domain in full (rest from reference TRBV13 and TRBJ2-6): AAGVIQSPRHLIKEKRETATLKCYPIPRHDTVYWYQQGPGQDPQFLISFYEKMQSDKGSIPDRFSAQQFSDYHSELNMSSLELGDSALYFCASSLLRIAPSSGANVLTFGAGSRLTVL.

This chain uses TRBV5-4 with TRBJ2-2; either TRBD1 or TRBD2 may fit D (5 bases each). Germline CDR1 reads SGHNT; CDR2 reads YYREEE (reference sequence). Trimming stripped 3 bases from V and 4 bases from J, with 13 bases between. This CDR3 is built from 15 residues. The chain's CDR3 is CASSYRDGSTGELFF. The CDR3 DNA sequence: TGTGCCAGCAGCTACCGGGACGGAAGCACCGGGGAGCTGTTTTTT. The complete variable domain, with remaining parts taken from reference TRBV5-4 and TRBJ2-2, reads ETGVTQSPTHLIKTRGQQVTLRCSSQSGHNTVSWYQQALGQGPQFIFQYYREEENGRGNFPPRFSGLQFPNYSSELNVNALELDDSALYLCASSYRDGSTGELFFGEGSRLTVL.

V usage is TRBV6-1 and J usage is TRBJ1-4, with 7 bases matching TRBD1. V dropped 4 bases and J dropped 11; count of bases not matched to a gene: 10. Germline V CDR1 and CDR2: MNHNS, SASEGT. The CDR3 consists of 14 residues. The CDR3 protein is CASSAGGLAGKLFF. The CDR3 nucleotides are TGTGCCAGCAGTGCAGGGGGACTCGCCGGGAAACTGTTTTTT.

The chain recombines TRBV5-1 with TRBJ1-1; a possible D gene is TRBD1 (6 bases). Germline V gene lookup returns CDR1 SGHRS and CDR2 YFSETQ. Trimming pared 2 bases from V and 8 bases from J, leaving 25 bases between. This CDR3 contains 17 residues. The CDR3 loop reads CASSLRGEGYLGSEAFF. The DNA for the CDR3 is TGCGCCAGCAGCTTAAGGGGGGAAGGCTATCTGGGTTCGGAAGCTTTCTTT.

The chain employs TRBV6-5 and TRBJ2-7, with D maybe TRBD1 (5 bases). V was cut by 0 bases and J by 0 bases, with 9 bases left in between. From germline, CDR1 is MNHEY and CDR2 SVGAGI. This CDR3 spans 15 amino acids. CDR3 amino acids: CASSYSGVRSYEQYF. In nucleotides, the CDR3 is TGTGCCAGCAGTTACTCAGGGGTCCGCTCCTACGAGCAGTACTTC.

The gene calls are TRBV9 and TRBJ2-1; D possibly corresponds to TRBD2 (5 bases). The CDR3 runs 16 residues. V was cut by 0 bases and J by 7 bases, with 17 bases left in between. The V gene's germline CDR1 is SGDLS and CDR2 YYNGEE. In DNA, the CDR3 is TGTGCCAGCAGCGTAGCCGTTTCGGAGCGGTGGAATGAGCAGTTCTTC. As protein: CASSVAVSERWNEQFF.

The chain carries TRBV7-2 and TRBJ1-1, with TRBD1 as a possible D gene (5 bases). The V and J ends lost 3 bases and 5 bases respectively, with 13 bases between them. Germline lookup yields CDR1 SGHTA and CDR2 FQGNSA. This CDR3 is built from 14 residues. The CDR3 sequence is CASSFMGGGTEAFF. CDR3 sequence (DNA): TGTGCCAGCAGCTTCATGGGCGGGGGGACTGAAGCTTTCTTT.

The chain uses TRBV15 and TRBJ2-7; possibly TRBD2 for D (5 bases). The CDR3 is made up of 14 amino acids. V gave up 1 base and J gave up 4 bases, with 11 bases separating them. The germline gives CDR1 LNHNV, CDR2 YYDKDF (reference sequence). The DNA for the CDR3 is TGTGCCACCAGCAGAGGTGGCCGCGGGTACGAGCAGTACTTC. Amino acids: CATSRGGRGYEQYF.

As concerns this clone: The same CDR3 also results from other DNA sequences found in this sample. The V call is TRBV6-5, the J call TRBJ2-7, with D possibly called TRBD1 or TRBD2 (5 bases each). Trimming removed 7 bases at V and 0 bases at J, with 13 bases between. The CDR3 is 14 amino acids. Germline CDR1 reads MNHEY; CDR2 reads SVGAGI. CDR3 residues: CASKRGQISYEQYF. The CDR3 bases are TGTGCCAGCAAGAGGGGCCAGATCTCCTACGAGCAGTACTTC.

CDR3 sequence (DNA): TGTGCCAGCAGTTTACTCCGGACAGGGGGTGGTGAAGCTTTCTTT. Translation: CASSLLRTGGGEAFF. The chain combines TRBV28 with TRBJ1-1; 10 bases match TRBD1. CDR1 is MDHEN, CDR2 SYDVKM, per germline. Losses at the gene ends were 2 bases for V and 7 bases for J; bases not matched to a gene: 7. The CDR3 length is 15 residues. Together with reference TRBV28 and TRBJ1-1, the CDR3 gives the full variable domain: DVKVTQSSRYLVKRTGEKVFLECVQDMDHENMFWYRQDPGLGLRLIYFSYDVKMKEKGDIPEGYSVSREKKERFSLILESASTNQTSMYLCASSLLRTGGGEAFFGQGTRLTVV.

The chain employs TRBV2 and TRBJ2-3; 7 bases agree with TRBD2. Germline assignment: CDR1 SNHLY and CDR2 FYNNEI. The CDR3 is 16 amino acids. Losses at the gene ends were 1 base for V and 0 bases for J; bases not matched to a gene: 4. The DNA for the CDR3 is TGTGCCAGCAGTGAAGGGACTAGGACTAGCACAGATACGCAGTATTTT. Translation gives CASSEGTRTSTDTQYF.

The chain combines TRBV4-1 with TRBJ2-2; the D is unclear. The germline V gene encodes CDR1 MGHRA and CDR2 YSYEKL. V gave up 0 bases and J gave up 4 bases, with 6 bases separating them. The CDR3 consists of 14 residues. The CDR3 DNA follows: TGCGCCAGCAGCCAAGATACTATCACCGGGGAGCTGTTTTTT. This gives the protein CASSQDTITGELFF.

V and J are TRBV30 and TRBJ1-6; the D is unclear. Between the trimmed V and J ends, which lost 2 bases and 7 bases, there was a span of 15 bases. CDR1 and CDR2 (germline): GTSNPN, SVGIG (reference sequence). This CDR3 is built from 15 residues. In nucleotides, the CDR3 is TGTGCCTGGAGTCCCTTGCGTCCGGACAATTCACCCCTCCACTTT. It codes for CAWSPLRPDNSPLHF.

The chain links TRBV19 to TRBJ2-7, with no clear D. The CDR3 is 15 residues long. CDR1 LNHDA and CDR2 SQIVND come from the germline V gene (reference sequence). V was clipped by 5 bases and J by 6 bases, with 20 bases between them. CDR3 sequence (DNA): TGTGCCAGTAGTCGACTGGGCGCGGAGAAGAGCGAGCAGTACTTC. This translates into CASSRLGAEKSEQYF.

Concerning this clone: Germline and junction disagree at one end, which may indicate a read error. The chain has TRBV7-7 and TRBJ2-5; 9 bases are shared with TRBD1. This CDR3 comprises 15 residues. CDR1 is SSHAT and CDR2 is FNYEAQ in the germline V gene (reference sequence). Written as DNA, the CDR3 is TGTGCTAGCAGCTCCGGACAGGGGCGACAGGAGACCCAGTACTTC. Its protein is CASSSGQGRQETQYF.

The chain has TRBV27 and TRBJ2-7, with TRBD2 matching over 7 bases. CDR1 is MNHEY, CDR2 SMNVEV, per germline (reference sequence). The CDR3 runs 15 residues. After removal of 2 bases from V and 3 bases from J, the junction contained 7 bases not matched to a gene. CDR3: CASSLSGVGIYEQYF. The DNA for the CDR3 is TGTGCCAGCAGTTTAAGCGGGGTGGGTATCTACGAGCAGTACTTC.

This chain joins TRBV5-4 and TRBJ2-3; D assignment may be TRBD1 or TRBD2 (6 bases each). Germline lookup yields CDR1 SGHNT and CDR2 YYREEE (reference sequence). The CDR3 length is 18 residues. The V gene lost 1 base and the J gene lost 3 bases, with 21 bases spanning the gap. The CDR3 loop is CASSLSYPGGPQTDTQYF. The CDR3 bases are TGTGCCAGCAGCTTGAGTTACCCTGGGGGGCCCCAGACAGATACGCAGTATTTT.

The chain carries TRBV4-3 and TRBJ2-5; no clear D. The CDR3 totals 15 residues. V was clipped by 0 bases and J by 5 bases, with 13 bases between them. Germline V CDR1 and CDR2: LGHNA, YSLEER. CDR3 protein: CASSQDYDFRETQYF. The CDR3 coding sequence is TGCGCCAGCAGCCAAGATTATGATTTCCGGGAGACCCAGTACTTC.

The chain combines TRBV10-3 with TRBJ1-2, with 9 positions matching TRBD1. This CDR3 is 15 amino acids long. The germline CDR1 and CDR2 sequences are ENHRY and SYGVKD. The ends lost 7 bases at V and 2 bases at J; junction bases unmatched: 8. The CDR3 coding sequence is TGTGCCATCAACACAGGGGGCTTGGGAAACTATGGCTACACCTTC. This sequence encodes CAINTGGLGNYGYTF.

This chain joins TRBV5-4 and TRBJ2-3, with D unresolved. CDR1 and CDR2 from the germline V gene are SGHNT and YYREEE (reference sequence). Deletions cut 1 base from V and 6 bases from J, with 15 bases between. CDR3 length equals 15 residues. This CDR3 reads CASSLRTPVGDTQYF. CDR3 nucleotides: TGTGCCAGCAGCTTGAGGACCCCAGTCGGGGATACGCAGTATTTT.

The chain combines TRBV6-6 with TRBJ1-2; 9 nucleotides align to TRBD1. J lost 0 bases, V lost 5 bases, and 1 base had no gene match. This CDR3 comprises 14 residues. CDR1 is MNHNY, CDR2 SVGAGI, per germline (reference sequence). The CDR3 DNA sequence: TGTGCCAGCAGTCGGACAGGGGCTAACTATGGCTACACCTTC. Protein product: CASSRTGANYGYTF.

This clone was detected once. The chain joins TRBV7-2 to TRBJ2-3; tentative D call: TRBD2 (6 bases). Germline V gene data show CDR1 as SGHTA and CDR2 as FQGNSA. This CDR3 is built from 15 residues. The V and J ends lost 5 bases and 0 bases respectively, with 12 bases between them. The CDR3, as DNA: TGTGCCAGCAGCCGCGGGACTGGTAGCACAGATACGCAGTATTTT. Translated: CASSRGTGSTDTQYF.

This rearrangement joins TRBV7-2 to TRBJ2-5, with 7 bases fitting TRBD2. The CDR3 length is 14 residues. With 4 bases clipped from V and 4 bases from J, the junction kept 6 bases outside the gene matches. Germline V gene lookup returns CDR1 SGHTA and CDR2 FQGNSA. The CDR3 bases are TGTGCCAGCAGCTCGGGACCGGGAGGAGAGACCCAGTACTTC. Residues: CASSSGPGGETQYF.

The V and J genes are TRBV28 and TRBJ1-3; D ambiguous. Trimming left V 1 base short and J 0 bases short, with 10 bases between. The germline gives CDR1 MDHEN, CDR2 SYDVKM. The CDR3 runs to 16 residues. The CDR3 loop is CASSLSQLSSGNTIYF. For the CDR3, the DNA is TGTGCCAGCAGTTTATCACAGTTAAGCTCTGGAAACACCATATATTTT. Combining the CDR3 with reference TRBV28 and TRBJ1-3 gives the whole variable domain DVKVTQSSRYLVKRTGEKVFLECVQDMDHENMFWYRQDPGLGLRLIYFSYDVKMKEKGDIPEGYSVSREKKERFSLILESASTNQTSMYLCASSLSQLSSGNTIYFGEGSWLTVV.